This TCR beta chain appears in the sequencing data of a study of T cell responses to AZD1222 COVID-19 vaccine. General study results and limits: None of the repertoires were sampled until the peak T cell response had passed. Donors were chiefly white British, with a greater number of females, and clonal diversity was perhaps underestimated.

This clone was detected a few times. Its cognate antigen is unknown. The CDR3 sequence is 15 residues long. Trimming took 5 bases from V and 9 from J; bases not matched to a gene: 7. Germline V lookup: CDR1 KGHDR, CDR2 SFDVKD. Clones were read by immunoSEQ multiplex PCR, and TCRdb kept only the in-frame ones, dropping some. The data hold just over 150,000 clones, with 75% to 90% observed a single time. V is TRBV24-1 and J is TRBJ2-1; the match to TRBD2 covers 12 bases. The specimen comprised peripheral blood, sampled 28 days after the second AZD1222 dose. The receptor's source is an adult who received the AZD1222 COVID-19 vaccine. This chain's CDR3 is CATSALLAGGSEQFF. The CDR3 DNA reads TGTGCCACCAGTGCCCTACTAGCGGGAGGATCTGAGCAGTTCTTC.